A selection of T cell receptor beta chains follows, all from one sample in a study of CD8 T cells in cerebrospinal fluid in Alzheimer's disease. TCRdb re-called the 10x single-cell sequencing reads and gives one entry per CDR3 protein, without DNA. The table lists just under 1,500 distinct CDR3 sequences. Sample: cerebrospinal fluid. These receptors were obtained from a human donor with Alzheimer's disease. CDR3s include the opening cysteine and the closing phenylalanine or tryptophan. Clone size is stated in some rows and not others, as once, few, many or a class when expanded.

size: medium-sized
V: TRBV6-4
J: TRBJ2-1
CDR3: CANTLSGGAGNGEQFF

size: NA
V: TRBV15
J: TRBJ2-3
CDR3: CATSSTQGTDTQYF

size: large
V: TRBV6-2/TRBV6-3
J: TRBJ2-6
CDR3: CASSPDRGVLGANVLTF

size: medium-sized
V: TRBV19
J: TRBJ2-1
CDR3: CASKETSFSYNEQFF

size: medium-sized
V: TRBV19
J: TRBJ2-1
CDR3: CASSIDRPGGMDEQFF

size: NA
V: TRBV18
J: TRBJ1-1
CDR3: CASSRGTGTNTEAFF

size: NA
V: TRBV19
J: TRBJ1-1
CDR3: CASRGAFALNTEAFF

size: NA
V: TRBV28
J: TRBJ2-3
CDR3: CASRKRGRTDTQYF

size: medium-sized
V: TRBV20-1
J: TRBJ2-7
CDR3: CSALSSGLRYEQYF

size: NA
V: TRBV7-8
J: TRBJ2-7
CDR3: CASSLQGIPYEQYF

size: medium-sized
V: TRBV7-8
J: TRBJ2-7
CDR3: CASSYTSGPYEQYF

size: medium-sized
V: TRBV5-1
J: TRBJ2-3
CDR3: CASSLAGGPIDTQYF

size: large
V: TRBV2
J: TRBJ2-1
CDR3: CASSGDSPEQFF

size: large
V: TRBV5-1
J: TRBJ1-4
CDR3: CASSLEGTGNEKLFF

size: NA
V: TRBV9
J: TRBJ2-2
CDR3: CASSAPLYSDFNTGELFF

size: large
V: TRBV2
J: TRBJ2-1
CDR3: CASEGLYNEQFF